A single sample is the source of the 26 T cell receptor beta chains below, sequenced in a study of vaccination effects on CD4 cells after COVID-19. ViraFEST expansion of antigen-specific CD4+ T cells with viral peptide pools preceded sequencing. Investigators separated out CD4+ T cells once about 10 days of culture had passed. Nucleocapsid antibodies were negative in the vaccine recipients, who had never had SARS-CoV-2 infection. Their recognized antigens are unknown. Clones were read by immunoSEQ multiplex PCR, and TCRdb kept only the in-frame ones, dropping some. The sample yields tens of thousands of clones, 78% seen once. The material sequenced was CD4+ T cells from PBMCs cultured with SARS-CoV-2 spike peptides, taken before COVID-19 vaccination. These receptors all stem from a human donor who received a COVID-19 vaccine.

V and J are TRBV6-6 and TRBJ1-3, with D tentatively TRBD1 (6 bases). Germline V gene lookup returns CDR1 MNHNY and CDR2 SVGAGI (reference sequence). V was shortened by 2 bases and J by 8 bases, with 7 bases between the two germline ends. The CDR3 extends over 12 amino acids. In DNA, the CDR3 is TGTGCCAGCAGTTACGGGGGCCACACCATATATTTT. Protein sequence: CASSYGGHTIYF.

The chain has TRBV5-1 and TRBJ2-3; 7 bases are a match to TRBD1. Unmatched junction bases numbered 7, after V lost 0 bases and J lost 0 bases. Germline V gives CDR1 SGHRS, CDR2 YFSETQ. This CDR3 is built from 17 residues. CDR3 amino acids: CASSLGQGITSTDTQYF. The CDR3 DNA follows: TGCGCCAGCAGCTTGGGACAGGGAATAACTAGCACAGATACGCAGTATTTT. Supplemented by reference TRBV5-1 and TRBJ2-3, the full variable domain reads KAGVTQTPRYLIKTRGQQVTLSCSPISGHRSVSWYQQTPGQGLQFLFEYFSETQRNKGNFPGRFSGRQFSNSRSEMNVSTLELGDSALYLCASSLGQGITSTDTQYFGPGTRLTVL.

This clone was observed once. V and J are TRBV10-1 and TRBJ2-5, with D possibly TRBD1 on 8 matching bases. The CDR3 consists of 17 residues. The germline V and J ends were trimmed by 7 bases and 4 bases, with 25 bases remaining between them. Germline-derived CDR1 and CDR2 are WNHNN and SYGVQD (reference sequence). CDR3 nucleotide sequence: TGCGCCAGCAATTGGGCAGGGGGCTTCGGGGGGCTAGAGACCCAGTACTTC. Translating it yields CASNWAGGFGGLETQYF.

The chain uses TRBV24-1 and TRBJ2-3; TRBD2 aligns across 14 bases. The germline V gene has CDR1 KGHDR and CDR2 SFDVKD. The V and J ends lost 1 base and 0 bases, in that order; junction bases with no gene match: 5. The CDR3 extends over 19 amino acids. The CDR3 loop reads CATSDFYGTSGGSTDTQYF. The CDR3 bases are TGTGCCACCAGTGATTTTTATGGGACTAGCGGGGGTAGCACAGATACGCAGTATTTT.

The chain recombines TRBV5-5 with TRBJ1-2, with D possibly matching TRBD1 (6 bases). CDR1 is SGHKS, CDR2 YYEKEE, per germline (reference sequence). V was clipped by 8 bases and J by 8 bases, with 19 bases between them. The CDR3 length is 13 residues. The CDR3 DNA sequence: TGTGCCAGTTCCCCGACGGGGGCGAGAGGCTACACCTTC. It is translated as CASSPTGARGYTF.

The J gene is TRBJ1-4, the V gene TRBV6-5; TRBD1 matches at 7 bases. Germline V gene sequence: CDR1 MNHEY, CDR2 SVGAGI. Trimming took 8 bases from V and 4 from J; bases not matched to a gene: 4. This CDR3 spans 13 amino acids. The CDR3: CASRGGDNEKLFF. The CDR3 DNA sequence: TGTGCCAGCCGAGGGGGCGATAATGAAAAACTGTTTTTT.

In this sample, this clone turned up a few times. The CDR3 region is CASSLDQGFEQYV. CDR3 bases: TGTGCCAGCAGCTTAGACCAGGGGTTCGAGCAGTACGTC. The chain recombines TRBV11-1 with TRBJ2-7, with D maybe TRBD1 (6 bases). Germline V CDR1 and CDR2: SGHAT, FQDESV (reference sequence). This CDR3 comprises 13 residues. The ends were cut back, 1 base at V and 6 bases at J, with 10 bases in the middle.

The V and J genes are TRBV5-6 and TRBJ2-7; weak D call: TRBD1 (5 bases). Trimming took off 0 bases at V and 0 bases at J, with 7 bases between the two ends. Germline V CDR1 and CDR2: SGHDT, YYEEEE. CDR3 length: 14 residues. The CDR3 region has the DNA TGTGCCAGCAGCTTGGGACAGCTCTCCTACGAGCAGTACGTC. Translation gives CASSLGQLSYEQYV.

The chain links TRBV27 to TRBJ2-7, with D tentatively TRBD1 (6 bases). Germline V lookup: CDR1 MNHEY, CDR2 SMNVEV (reference sequence). With 2 bases removed from V and 5 bases from J, the gap between germline ends came to 10 bases. This CDR3 is 13 amino acids long. In DNA, the CDR3 is TGTGCCAGCAGTTTAAACAGGGCCCACGAGCAGTACGTC. Translated: CASSLNRAHEQYV.

The chain has TRBV20-1 and TRBJ1-2; D ambiguous. V dropped 5 bases and J dropped 4 bases, with 8 bases sitting between them. CDR3 length: 11 residues. Looked up from germline, CDR1 is DFQATT and CDR2 is SNEGSKA (reference sequence). CDR3 in DNA: TGCAGTGCTTTTCACAGCTATGGCTACACCTTC. It specifies CSAFHSYGYTF.

The rearrangement uses TRBV3-1 (or the pseudogene TRBV3-2) and TRBJ2-5; possible D gene TRBD1, 6 bases. Germline V gene data show CDR1 as LGHDT and CDR2 as YNNKEL (reference sequence). The CDR3 sequence is 14 residues long. The V end was cut by 3 bases, the J end by 4 bases, with 12 bases between. The CDR3 sequence is CASSQPTGRETQYF. The DNA for the CDR3 is TGTGCCAGCAGCCAGCCGACAGGTCGAGAGACCCAGTACTTC.

The chain links TRBV7-3 to TRBJ2-2; D ambiguous. The CDR3 is made up of 15 amino acids. V was clipped by 2 bases and J by 2 bases, with 9 bases between them. CDR1 SGHTA and CDR2 FQGTGA come from the germline V gene. The CDR3 DNA reads as TGTGCCAGCAGCTTATATCCCCCAAACACCGGGGAGCTGTTTTTT. Its protein is CASSLYPPNTGELFF.

The genes are TRBV21-1 and TRBJ2-3; the D call of TRBD1 is as the table states it, not checked on the DNA. TRBV21-1 is a documented pseudogene. CDR3 length: 17 amino acids. Here the CDR3 reads CASSKDRRGLSTDTQYF. CDR3 DNA: TGTGCCAGCAGCAAAGATCGGAGGGGGCTTAGCACAGATACGCAGTATTTT.

The chain is built from TRBV18 and TRBJ1-4, with D unresolved. This CDR3 spans 13 amino acids. V shed 3 bases and J shed 3 bases, with 5 bases lying between them. Germline V gives CDR1 KGHSH, CDR2 LQKENI. Here the CDR3 DNA reads TGTGCCAGCTCACCCCGGCCTAATGAAAAACTGTTTTTT. Amino acids: CASSPRPNEKLFF. Full variable domain (rest looked up from reference TRBV18 and TRBJ1-4): NAGVMQNPRHLVRRRGQEARLRCSPMKGHSHVYWYRQLPEEGLKFMVYLQKENIIDESGMPKERFSAEFPKEGPSILRIQQVVRGDSAAYFCASSPRPNEKLFFGSGTQLSVL.

The CDR3 here is CASSTFIAGSGELFF. CDR3 nucleotides: TGCGCCAGCTCCACGTTCATAGCGGGGTCCGGGGAGCTGTTTTTT. The chain joins TRBV5-1 to TRBJ2-2, with 8 bases identical to TRBD2. This CDR3 contains 15 residues. CDR1 and CDR2 (germline): SGHRS, YFSETQ. V lost 7 bases to trimming and J lost 6 bases; unmatched junction nucleotides: 11.

The genes are TRBV19 and TRBJ1-2; the D is unclear. The germline CDR1 and CDR2 sequences are LNHDA and SQIVND (reference sequence). With 5 bases removed from V and 4 bases from J, the gap between germline ends came to 11 bases. The length of the CDR3 is 13 residues. The CDR3 nucleotides are TGTGCCAGTAGTCCTTCGGCGGGCTATGGCTACACCTTC. This encodes CASSPSAGYGYTF. The whole variable domain, filled in from reference TRBV19 and TRBJ1-2, reads DGGITQSPKYLFRKEGQNVTLSCEQNLNHDAMYWYRQDPGQGLRLIYYSQIVNDFQKGDIAEGYSVSREKKESFPLTVTSAQKNPTAFYLCASSPSAGYGYTFGSGTRLTVV.

Here the CDR3 DNA reads TGTGCCAGCAGCCAAGGTTGGAGGGGCGCGGGGAACACTGAAGCTTTCTTT. This sequence encodes CASSQGWRGAGNTEAFF. V is TRBV4-2 and J is TRBJ1-1; D may be TRBD1 (5 bases). The germline V and J ends were trimmed by 1 base and 1 base, with 16 bases remaining between them. Germline V gene sequence: CDR1 LGHNA, CDR2 YNFKEQ. There are 17 residues in the CDR3.

This chain links TRBV10-1 with TRBJ2-2; D perhaps matches TRBD2 (5 bases). Germline loops: CDR1 WNHNN, CDR2 SYGVQD (reference sequence). Trimming took 5 bases from V and 4 from J, leaving 11 bases between them. The CDR3 length is 14 residues. The CDR3 coding sequence is TGCGCCAGCAGTCCGCGGGCAGGCACCGGGGAGCTGTTTTTT. Translation: CASSPRAGTGELFF.

The J gene is TRBJ2-1, the V gene TRBV5-1; a possible D gene is TRBD1 (6 bases). Between the trimmed V and J ends, which lost 0 bases and 5 bases, there was a span of 9 bases. Germline V gene data show CDR1 as SGHRS and CDR2 as YFSETQ. The CDR3 is 14 amino acids. This chain's CDR3 is CASSLATGNNEQFF. CDR3 coding DNA: TGCGCCAGCAGCTTGGCCACAGGGAACAATGAGCAGTTCTTC.

The chain uses TRBV3-1 (or the pseudogene TRBV3-2) and TRBJ2-1; D not certain. Germline V lookup: CDR1 LGHDT, CDR2 YNNKEL (reference sequence). The CDR3 consists of 11 residues. Trimming stripped 2 bases from V and 7 bases from J, with 3 bases between. The CDR3 DNA reads as TGTGCCAGCAGCCAACCAAATGAGCAGTTCTTC. Translated: CASSQPNEQFF.

Only a few counts were recorded for this clone. The V call is TRBV2, the J call TRBJ1-6, with 9 bases fitting TRBD1. The ends lost 4 bases at V and 12 bases at J; junction bases unmatched: 10. CDR1 SNHLY and CDR2 FYNNEI come from the germline V gene. This CDR3 has 15 residues. The CDR3 bases are TGTGCCAGCAGTGCTACAGGGGGCATTGGAGGACCCCTCCACTTT. It encodes CASSATGGIGGPLHF.

The V gene is TRBV12-3 or TRBV12-4, the J gene TRBJ1-2; maybe TRBD1 (5 bases). V lost 5 bases and J lost 8, with 12 bases in between. The CDR3 spans 12 residues. CDR3 sequence: CASSVGWGGYTF. CDR3 nucleotides: TGTGCCAGCAGTGTTGGGTGGGGCGGCTACACCTTC.

The V and J genes are TRBV5-1 and TRBJ2-1; D gene ambiguous. The CDR3 extends over 14 amino acids. Trimming cost V 6 bases and J 5 bases, with 15 bases left between them. The germline CDR1 and CDR2 sequences are SGHRS and YFSETQ. This chain's CDR3 is CASTLVIGDNEQFF. CDR3 DNA: TGCGCCAGCACCCTGGTAATTGGGGACAATGAGCAGTTCTTC.

This clone appeared a single time. The rearrangement links TRBV28 to TRBJ1-2; tentatively, D is TRBD1 (6 bases). The CDR3 has 13 residues. The V end lost 6 bases, the J end lost 4 bases, and 12 bases lay between the germline ends. Germline lookup yields CDR1 MDHEN and CDR2 SYDVKM. CDR3 region: CASSSSGAYGYTF. The CDR3 region has the DNA TGTGCCAGCAGCTCCTCAGGGGCCTATGGCTACACCTTC.

The chain is built from TRBV5-1 and TRBJ1-1; no definite D call. Between the trimmed V and J ends, which lost 0 bases and 2 bases, there was a span of 14 bases. The germline CDR1 and CDR2 sequences are SGHRS and YFSETQ. The CDR3 is 16 residues long. The CDR3 region is CASSLEFFRTNTEAFF. The CDR3 DNA reads as TGCGCCAGCAGCTTGGAGTTCTTCAGAACCAACACTGAAGCTTTCTTT.

The J gene is TRBJ1-1, the V gene TRBV9, with D unclear. Deletions cut 0 bases from V and 1 base from J, with 7 bases between. Per the germline V gene, CDR1 is SGDLS and CDR2 is YYNGEE. The CDR3 is made up of 14 amino acids. The CDR3 spells CASSVAWANTEAFF. The CDR3 DNA reads as TGTGCCAGCAGCGTAGCTTGGGCGAACACTGAAGCTTTCTTT.